Sequencing of this T cell receptor (beta chain) was carried out in a study of blood T cell repertoires in COVID-19. At the level of the study: The samples span acute and convalescent COVID-19 from the United States, Italy and Spain.

Original methodology: Reference gene primer amplification gave estimated nucleated cell counts. Clones were sequenced by immunoSEQ multiplex PCR, and TCRdb holds only the in-frame ones, with some missing. For V, J and clone size, that table is used; D and trimming come from the DNA. This table has over 50,000 clones, roughly 84% appearing once. Those enrolled in Seattle joined during active infection and were followed longitudinally afterward. Germline loops: CDR1 MGHRA, CDR2 YSYEKL. Losses at the gene ends were 5 bases for V and 4 bases for J; bases not matched to a gene: 6. CDR3 length: 15 residues.

Sequences were obtained from peripheral blood. J is TRBJ2-1 and V is TRBV4-1; 9 bases line up with TRBD1. The source of this sequence is a man aged 55 to 69 with COVID-19, enrolled during active disease. The CDR3 is CASSTRDRDYNEQFF. The CDR3 region has the DNA TGCGCCAGCAGCACCCGGGACAGGGATTACAATGAGCAGTTCTTC.